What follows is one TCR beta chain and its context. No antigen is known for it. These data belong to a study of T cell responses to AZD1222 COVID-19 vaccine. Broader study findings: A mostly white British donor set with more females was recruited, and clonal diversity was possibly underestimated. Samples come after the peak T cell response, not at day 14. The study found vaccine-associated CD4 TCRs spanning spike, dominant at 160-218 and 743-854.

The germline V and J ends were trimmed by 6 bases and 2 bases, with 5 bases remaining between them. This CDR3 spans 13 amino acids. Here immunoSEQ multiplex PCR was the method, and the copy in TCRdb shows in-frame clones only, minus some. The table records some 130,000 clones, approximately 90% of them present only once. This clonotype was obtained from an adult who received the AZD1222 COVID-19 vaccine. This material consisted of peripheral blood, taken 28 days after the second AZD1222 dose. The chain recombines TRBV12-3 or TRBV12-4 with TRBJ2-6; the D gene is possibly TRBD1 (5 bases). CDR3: CASSRAGANVLTF. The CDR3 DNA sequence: TGTGCCAGCAGCAGGGCTGGGGCCAACGTCCTGACTTTC.